Below are 4 T cell receptor beta chains sequenced from a single sample in a study of shared clonotypes between healthy human individuals. The assay was immunoSEQ multiplex PCR, and TCRdb's table has in-frame clones only and misses some. The table has millions of clones, roughly 95% seen once. In the naive CD8 group, cells lacked CD45RO and were positively selected for CCR7, so terminally differentiated effector memory CD45RA+ cells were left out. Sequencing input: naive CD8+ T cells sorted from blood. All receptors derive from a man aged 18-30 years in good health.

Worth noting for this clone: Within the sample, other DNA sequences also encode this same CDR3. The J gene is TRBJ2-7, the V gene TRBV27, with 11 positions matching TRBD1. Per the germline V gene, CDR1 is MNHEY and CDR2 is SMNVEV (reference sequence). Trimming at V came to 5 bases and at J to 4 bases, leaving 7 bases not matched to a gene. CDR3 length: 15 amino acids. The CDR3 here is CASSLGQGASYEQYF. The CDR3 bases are TGTGCCAGCAGTCTCGGACAGGGGGCGTCGTACGAGCAGTACTTC.

The chain uses TRBV2 and TRBJ2-1, with 9 bases fitting TRBD2. Germline V CDR1 and CDR2: SNHLY, FYNNEI. Trimming removed 4 bases from V and 14 bases from J; junction bases left unmatched: 6. The CDR3 totals 12 residues. In nucleotides, the CDR3 is TGTGCCAGCAGTGTCGCGGGGGGGCCGGAGTTCTTC. Protein: CASSVAGGPEFF.

This clone is a singleton in its sample. The V call is TRBV5-6, the J call TRBJ2-5; tentative D call: TRBD2 (5 bases). V was shortened by 4 bases and J by 5 bases, with 27 bases between the two germline ends. The CDR3 has 18 amino acids. The germline CDR1 and CDR2 sequences are SGHDT and YYEEEE. CDR3 in amino acids: CASSIVKGAVLVTETQYF. The CDR3 DNA follows: TGTGCCAGCAGCATTGTTAAGGGAGCGGTTTTAGTTACGGAGACCCAGTACTTC.

The chain combines TRBV10-3 with TRBJ2-7; maybe TRBD1 (5 bases). Per germline, CDR1 ENHRY and CDR2 SYGVKD. The CDR3 sequence is 14 residues long. Trimming took 3 bases from V and 5 from J, leaving 14 bases between them. The chain's CDR3 is CAISEVGRVDEQYF. CDR3 nucleotide sequence: TGTGCCATCAGTGAAGTAGGCAGGGTCGACGAGCAGTACTTC.